The text below deals with one T cell receptor (beta chain). Germline loops: CDR1 SGHNT, CDR2 YENEEA. Trimming stripped 0 bases from V and 4 bases from J, with 12 bases between. CDR3 length equals 15 residues. This entry belongs to a study of T cells in localized non-small cell lung cancer. Assay: immunoSEQ multiplex PCR; the TCRdb copy retains only in-frame clones and omits some. The sample contains around 2,700 clones, approximately 40% of which appear only once. V gene TRBV11-3 combines with J gene TRBJ2-5; D is possibly TRBD1 (6 bases). The TCR was taken from a male donor at least 60 years old with stage I squamous cell lung carcinoma. The sequencing used lung tumor tissue, collected before any cancer treatment. As DNA, the CDR3 is TGTGCCAGCAGCTTAGAGGCAGGGGCGCGAGAGACCCAGTACTTC. Amino acids: CASSLEAGARETQYF.